These 17 T cell receptor beta chains came from one sample sequenced in a study of T cells in Graves' hyperthyroidism and ophthalmopathy (dated by TCRdb to 2018 to 2020). Libraries were constructed by multiplex PCR. TCRdb lists the instrument as Illumina HiSeq 2000. TCR beta CDR3 regions were amplified from RNA transcripts. The TCR CDR3 was subjected to a first round of RT-PCR using the HTBI primer set and the Qiagen OneStep RT-PCR kit. Through fastp at Q25 and MiXCR, TCRdb rebuilt clones from the public reads, retaining in-frame beta chains. Every CDR3 protein is listed once, alongside the most common genes and DNA of its rows. The table for this sample lists more than 550,000 distinct CDR3 sequences; 45% of them were counted only once. About 7% of the sample is in the top ten clones. What was sequenced was peripheral blood or thyroid tissue (not recorded which). These receptors were taken from an adult man with Graves' disease, either hyperthyroidism or ophthalmopathy (not recorded which).

The rearrangement links TRBV20-1 to TRBJ2-5, with 8 bases lining up with TRBD2. This CDR3 contains 14 residues. The junction had 6 bases not matched to a gene; V was cut back by 5 bases and J by 1 base. Germline V lookup: CDR1 DFQATT, CDR2 SNEGSKA (reference sequence). The CDR3 DNA follows: TGCAGTGCTCTCTACGGGGGGGGCCAAGAGACCCAGTACTTC. It translates to CSALYGGGQETQYF.

A few counts support this clonotype. The CDR3 loop reads CASSFRDRDEKLFF. The CDR3 DNA is TGTGCCAGCAGCTTCCGGGACAGGGATGAAAAACTGTTTTTT. The chain has TRBV7-9 and TRBJ1-4; 9 bases are a match to TRBD1. The CDR3 is made up of 14 amino acids. CDR1 is SEHNR, CDR2 FQNEAQ, per germline (reference sequence). Trimming at V came to 3 bases and at J to 6 bases, leaving 2 bases not matched to a gene.

The sample holds many counts of this clonotype. The chain is built from TRBV7-9 and TRBJ2-7; possible D gene TRBD2, 6 bases. From germline, CDR1 is SEHNR and CDR2 FQNEAQ (reference sequence). This CDR3 region has 14 residues. V lost 5 bases and J 0 bases, leaving 11 bases between the germline ends. CDR3 protein: CASSGGGRSYEQYF. The CDR3 region has the DNA TGTGCCAGCAGCGGAGGAGGGCGCTCCTACGAGCAGTACTTC.

Comments on this clonotype: A read error may produce the germline difference seen at one junction end. This chain uses TRBV2 with TRBJ1-5; a possible D gene is TRBD1 (6 bases). The CDR3 runs to 14 residues. The germline gives CDR1 SNHLY, CDR2 FYNNEI. CDR3 loop: CASSEGRGYQSQHF. Written as DNA, the CDR3 is TGTGCCAGCAGTGAAGGCAGGGGCTATCAGTCCCAGCATTTT.

This clonotype was seen at least ten times. This chain links TRBV10-2 with TRBJ1-4, with D tentatively TRBD1 (6 bases). CDR3 length equals 12 residues. V was shortened by 9 bases and J by 8 bases, with 13 bases between the two germline ends. CDR1 is WSHSY and CDR2 is SAAADI in the germline V gene. This CDR3 reads CASQGMEEKLFF. The DNA of the CDR3 is TGCGCCAGTCAGGGGATGGAGGAAAAACTGTTTTTT.

This clonotype was seen many times. The rearrangement links TRBV2 to TRBJ1-6; D is perhaps TRBD1 (5 bases). V was trimmed by 4 bases and J by 3 bases, leaving 10 bases between them. This CDR3 spans 15 amino acids. The V gene's germline CDR1 is SNHLY and CDR2 FYNNEI. The CDR3 DNA reads as TGTGCCAGCAGTGCGCAGGGTAACTATAATTCACCCCTCCACTTT. This gives the protein CASSAQGNYNSPLHF.

This clonotype occurred many times. J is TRBJ2-5 and V is TRBV15; 10 nucleotides agree with TRBD2. The germline gives CDR1 LNHNV, CDR2 YYDKDF (reference sequence). After removal of 0 bases from V and 5 bases from J, the junction contained 6 bases not matched to a gene. The CDR3 loop spans 16 amino acids. CDR3 nucleotide sequence: TGTGCCACCAGCAGAGATCGTGGTAGCGGGAGGGAGACCCAGTACTTC. Its protein product is CATSRDRGSGRETQYF.

In regard to this clonotype: An end of the junction differs from the germline gene, which may be a read error. V gene TRBV10-3 combines with J gene TRBJ1-1, with D unresolved. The CDR3 sequence is 13 residues long. Germline CDR1 reads ENHRY; CDR2 reads SYGVKD. The DNA of the CDR3 is TGTGCCAGCAGTTTATCGAGGAGCACTGAAGCTTTCTTT. Amino acid sequence: CASSLSRSTEAFF.

The chain combines TRBV20-1 with TRBJ2-5, with 11 bases that match TRBD1. Losses at the gene ends were 3 bases for V and 4 bases for J; bases not matched to a gene: 4. The germline gives CDR1 DFQATT, CDR2 SNEGSKA (reference sequence). The CDR3 loop spans 14 amino acids. CDR3 region: CSASLGQGAETQYF. The CDR3 nucleotides read TGCAGTGCTAGTCTTGGACAGGGGGCAGAGACCCAGTACTTC.

The V gene is TRBV24-1, the J gene TRBJ2-1; 11 bases fit TRBD2. V shed 3 bases, J shed 4 bases, and the junction held 4 bases outside the gene matches. This CDR3 region has 16 residues. CDR1 and CDR2 (germline): KGHDR, SFDVKD. The CDR3, as DNA: TGTGCCACCAGTGATGCCGGGACTAGCGGATACAATGAGCAGTTCTTC. Translating gives CATSDAGTSGYNEQFF.

This clonotype was counted at least ten times. The rearrangement joins TRBV12-3 or TRBV12-4 to TRBJ1-1; 8 bases agree with TRBD1. This CDR3 is 14 amino acids long. V was pared by 6 bases and J by 4 bases, with 7 bases of the junction left unmatched. CDR3 loop: CASRSGGASTEAFF. The CDR3 nucleotides read TGTGCCAGCAGATCAGGGGGCGCAAGCACTGAAGCTTTCTTT.

CDR3 region: CASSLGTGSDYGYTF. The CDR3 DNA is TGTGCCAGCAGTTTGGGGACAGGGTCCGATTATGGCTACACCTTC. The chain is built from TRBV12-3 or TRBV12-4 and TRBJ1-2, with 9 positions matching TRBD1. The CDR3 covers 15 residues. V lost 3 bases to trimming and J lost 5 bases; unmatched junction nucleotides: 7.

This clonotype was observed many times. The chain links TRBV7-2 to TRBJ1-2; 10 bases are shared with TRBD1. CDR1 SGHTA and CDR2 FQGNSA come from the germline V gene. V dropped 7 bases and J dropped 7; count of bases not matched to a gene: 6. The length of the CDR3 is 13 residues. Here the CDR3 reads CASTPTGGGGYTF. Here the CDR3 DNA reads TGTGCCAGCACCCCGACAGGGGGCGGTGGCTACACCTTC.

A word on this clonotype: A much larger clone lies a single base off, so this may be a read error. J is TRBJ2-5 and V is TRBV29-1, with 11 nucleotides matching TRBD2. CDR1 and CDR2 (germline): SQVTM, ANQGSEA. Unmatched junction bases numbered 14, after V lost 4 bases and J lost 7 bases. CDR3 size: 16 residues. CDR3 sequence: CSVVAGTSGGLATQYF. Here the CDR3 DNA reads TGCAGCGTTGTGGCCGGGACTAGCGGAGGGCTCGCGACCCAGTACTTC.

This clonotype has only a few counts. This chain connects TRBV29-1 to TRBJ2-2; D call uncertain. CDR1 SQVTM and CDR2 ANQGSEA come from the germline V gene. V gave up 2 bases and J gave up 8 bases, with 9 bases separating them. The CDR3 has 12 residues. The CDR3 loop is CSVELSRGELFF. In nucleotides, the CDR3 is TGCAGCGTTGAACTTTCCCGGGGGGAGCTGTTTTTT.

The V and J genes are TRBV7-9 and TRBJ1-2; D is unclear. The CDR3 is made up of 14 amino acids. Looked up from germline, CDR1 is SEHNR and CDR2 is FQNEAQ (reference sequence). V was clipped by 4 bases and J by 8 bases, with 17 bases between them. In DNA form, the CDR3 reads TGTGCCAGCAGCTCCGGAGTAGGGTTCGGCGGCTACACCTTC. It is translated as CASSSGVGFGGYTF.

This clonotype occurred a few times. The chain recombines TRBV12-3 or TRBV12-4 with TRBJ2-5, with D unclear. This CDR3 region has 13 residues. Deletions cut 3 bases from V and 5 bases from J, with 10 bases between. CDR3 region: CASSFEDGETQYF. The CDR3 DNA reads as TGTGCCAGCAGTTTTGAGGATGGGGAGACCCAGTACTTC.